This entry lists 15 T cell receptor beta chains sequenced from one sample in a study of blood T cell repertoires in COVID-19. Assay: immunoSEQ multiplex PCR; the TCRdb copy retains only in-frame clones and omits some. The table lists 490,000 or so clones, more than 85% of them singletons. Sequencing was performed on PBMCs or T cells enriched from blood (not recorded which). The receptors stem from an older woman who had recovered from COVID-19.

The V gene is TRBV13, the J gene TRBJ1-1; D might be TRBD1 (6 bases). CDR1 is PRHDT and CDR2 is FYEKMQ in the germline V gene (reference sequence). The germline V and J ends were trimmed by 2 bases and 8 bases, with 6 bases remaining between them. The CDR3 is 11 amino acids. The CDR3 loop reads CASSLTGEAFF. CDR3 nucleotide sequence: TGTGCCAGCAGCTTAACAGGGGAAGCTTTCTTT.

This chain connects TRBV29-1 to TRBJ2-2; D remains ambiguous. CDR3 length: 14 residues. Germline V gene sequence: CDR1 SQVTM, CDR2 ANQGSEA. Trimming shortened V by 7 bases and J by 6 bases, and 18 bases separated the two germline ends. CDR3 loop: CSDTIIGRPGELFF. The DNA for the CDR3 is TGCAGCGACACTATAATAGGCCGACCCGGGGAGCTGTTTTTT.

The chain employs TRBV19 and TRBJ2-5; 9 nucleotides agree with TRBD1. V lost 5 bases, J lost 12 bases, and 10 bases stayed unmatched. The CDR3 runs to 13 residues. Germline V gene data show CDR1 as LNHDA and CDR2 as SQIVND (reference sequence). CDR3 bases: TGTGCCAGTAGTTCGGGACAGGGTCTCCCCGAGTACTTC. As protein: CASSSGQGLPEYF.

This sequence joins TRBV5-6 and TRBJ1-1; D not certain. This CDR3 region has 16 residues. Trimming left V 4 bases short and J 1 base short, with 17 bases between. Germline-derived CDR1 and CDR2 are SGHDT and YYEEEE. The CDR3 here is CASSPPGPTRNTEAFF. The CDR3 nucleotides are TGTGCCAGCAGCCCTCCTGGGCCCACTAGGAACACTGAAGCTTTCTTT.

The gene calls are TRBV5-1 and TRBJ2-3; TRBD2 matches 8 bases. The V segment lost 4 bases and the J segment 7 bases; nucleotides outside the gene matches: 11. The CDR3 totals 15 residues. Germline V CDR1 and CDR2: SGHRS, YFSETQ. The CDR3 sequence is CASSPTSGEGYTQYF. Written as DNA, the CDR3 is TGCGCCAGCAGCCCCACTAGCGGAGAGGGGTATACGCAGTATTTT.

The rearrangement joins TRBV6-5 to TRBJ2-2; the D gene is possibly TRBD1 (6 bases). The V end lost 4 bases, the J end lost 1 base, and 10 bases lay between the germline ends. CDR3 size: 15 residues. In germline, CDR1 is MNHEY, CDR2 SVGAGI. Here the CDR3 DNA reads TGTGCCAGCAGTTCCGGACAGATGAACACCGGGGAGCTGTTTTTT. Amino acid sequence: CASSSGQMNTGELFF.

This chain connects TRBV9 to TRBJ2-1; 11 nucleotides match TRBD2. The CDR3 has 15 residues. CDR1 and CDR2 from the germline V gene are SGDLS and YYNGEE. After removal of 6 bases from V and 6 bases from J, the junction contained 8 bases not matched to a gene. CDR3 loop: CASNPLAGGLNEQFF. CDR3 sequence (DNA): TGTGCCAGCAACCCTCTAGCGGGGGGCCTCAATGAGCAGTTCTTC.

The CDR3 loop reads CASRKTGVTEAFF. CDR3 DNA: TGTGCCAGCAGGAAGACAGGGGTTACTGAAGCTTTCTTT. The genes are TRBV27 and TRBJ1-1, with 8 bases that match TRBD1. The CDR3 contains 13 residues. The V gene end was trimmed by 6 bases and the J gene end by 5 bases; junction bases not matched to a gene: 5. The germline CDR1 and CDR2 sequences are MNHEY and SMNVEV (reference sequence).

The chain employs TRBV2 and TRBJ1-5; perhaps TRBD1 as D (6 bases). In germline, CDR1 is SNHLY, CDR2 FYNNEI. This CDR3 comprises 15 residues. Trimming removed 0 bases from V and 6 bases from J, with 12 bases in between. For the CDR3, the DNA is TGTGCCAGCAGTGAAGCTATCGGACAGCTTCAGCCCCAGCATTTT. As protein: CASSEAIGQLQPQHF.

As to this clone: Other DNA sequences in the same sample also yield this CDR3. V and J are TRBV28 and TRBJ1-5; no clear D. The germline V and J ends were trimmed by 6 bases and 0 bases, with 3 bases remaining between them. CDR3 length: 12 amino acids. Germline loops: CDR1 MDHEN, CDR2 SYDVKM. CDR3 in DNA: TGTGCCAGCAGCTTTAGCAATCAGCCCCAGCATTTT. As protein: CASSFSNQPQHF. Looking up the rest from reference TRBV28 and TRBJ1-5 gives the full variable domain: DVKVTQSSRYLVKRTGEKVFLECVQDMDHENMFWYRQDPGLGLRLIYFSYDVKMKEKGDIPEGYSVSREKKERFSLILESASTNQTSMYLCASSFSNQPQHFGDGTRLSIL.

The genes are TRBV5-1 and TRBJ2-2; a possible D gene is TRBD2 (7 bases). This CDR3 is built from 15 residues. Trimming cost V 4 bases and J 5 bases, with 15 bases left between them. In germline, CDR1 is SGHRS, CDR2 YFSETQ. CDR3 sequence reads: CASSPLGGPTGELFF. The CDR3 DNA follows: TGCGCCAGCAGCCCGTTGGGGGGGCCTACCGGGGAGCTGTTTTTT. The full variable domain, in which reference TRBV5-1 and TRBJ2-2 provide the parts outside the CDR3, is KAGVTQTPRYLIKTRGQQVTLSCSPISGHRSVSWYQQTPGQGLQFLFEYFSETQRNKGNFPGRFSGRQFSNSRSEMNVSTLELGDSALYLCASSPLGGPTGELFFGEGSRLTVL.

The J gene is TRBJ1-1, the V gene TRBV24-1; 10 bases match TRBD1. Trimming removed 1 base from V and 0 bases from J; junction bases left unmatched: 13. The CDR3 is made up of 20 amino acids. CDR1 and CDR2 (germline): KGHDR, SFDVKD. CDR3 sequence: CATSDFLSPPGQGVNTEAFF. DNA for the CDR3: TGTGCCACCAGTGATTTTCTTTCACCCCCCGGACAGGGGGTGAACACTGAAGCTTTCTTT.

This chain connects TRBV21-1 to TRBJ1-2; TRBD1 is taken as the D call from the table, unchecked against the DNA. TRBV21-1 is a listed pseudogene. The CDR3 contains 17 residues. CDR3 sequence: CASSKEPTGLLQDGYTF. DNA of the CDR3: TGTGCCAGCAGCAAAGAGCCGACAGGTTTGCTCCAGGATGGCTACACCTTC.

J is TRBJ1-6 and V is TRBV5-1; a possible D gene is TRBD1 (5 bases). Germline V gene lookup returns CDR1 SGHRS and CDR2 YFSETQ. This CDR3 region has 15 residues. The ends were cut back, 0 bases at V and 4 bases at J, with 8 bases in the middle. CDR3 DNA sequence: TGCGCCAGCAGCTTGGTCCAGGGTTATAATTCACCCCTCCACTTT. Protein: CASSLVQGYNSPLHF.

The chain couples TRBV30 to TRBJ1-6; maybe TRBD1 (5 bases). The CDR3 is made up of 14 amino acids. The V end was cut by 0 bases, the J end by 7 bases, with 10 bases between. Germline lookup yields CDR1 GTSNPN and CDR2 SVGIG (reference sequence). The chain's CDR3 is CAWSVDSSNSPLHF. The CDR3 DNA sequence: TGTGCCTGGAGTGTAGACAGTTCCAATTCACCCCTCCACTTT.